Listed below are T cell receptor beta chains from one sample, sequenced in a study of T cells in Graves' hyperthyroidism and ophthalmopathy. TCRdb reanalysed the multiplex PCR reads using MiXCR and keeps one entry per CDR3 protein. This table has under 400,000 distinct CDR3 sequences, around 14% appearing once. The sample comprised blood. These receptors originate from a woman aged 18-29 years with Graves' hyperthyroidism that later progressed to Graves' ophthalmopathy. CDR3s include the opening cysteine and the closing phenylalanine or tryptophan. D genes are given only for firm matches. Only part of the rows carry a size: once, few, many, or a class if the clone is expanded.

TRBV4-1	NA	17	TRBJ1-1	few	TGCGCCAGCAGCCAAGATCGGTGGGCCCCGGGAGTTTTAGGAGCTTTCTTT	CASSQDRWAPGVLGAFF
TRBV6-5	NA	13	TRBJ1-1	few	TGTGCCAGCAGTTATGTGATGAACACTGAAGCTTTCTTT	CASSYVMNTEAFF
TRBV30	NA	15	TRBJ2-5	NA	TGTGCCTGGACCCCCTCGGGGGGCGCATCTGAGACCCAGTACTTC	CAWTPSGGASETQYF
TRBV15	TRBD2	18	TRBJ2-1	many	TGTGCCACCAGCAGAGTCGGATCGTGGACTAGCGGGAGGACTGAGCAGTTCTTC	CATSRVGSWTSGRTEQFF
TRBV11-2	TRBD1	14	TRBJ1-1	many	TGTGCCAGCAGCACACAGGGGACGGTCACTGAAGCTTTCTTT	CASSTQGTVTEAFF
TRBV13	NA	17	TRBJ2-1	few	TGTGCCAGCAGCGTAGTGGGTCAGCTAACCACCTACAATGAGCAGTCCTTC	CASSVVGQLTTYNEQSF
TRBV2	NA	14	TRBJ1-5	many	TGTGCCAGCAGTGACGGGGAATGGACTCGGCCCCAGCATTTT	CASSDGEWTRPQHF
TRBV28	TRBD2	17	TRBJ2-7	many	TGTGCCAGCAGTTTATTCCAAAGCGGGAGTACCACCTACGAGCAGTACTTC	CASSLFQSGSTTYEQYF
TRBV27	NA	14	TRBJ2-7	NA	TGTGCCAGCAGTTTATACGCTGGCTCCTACGAGCAGTGCTTC	CASSLYAGSYEQCF
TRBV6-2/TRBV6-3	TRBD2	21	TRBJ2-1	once	TGTGCCAGCAGTTACGATCCGACAGGGGTGTCGACTAGCGGGAGGGGGAATGAGCAGTTCTTC	CASSYDPTGVSTSGRGNEQFF